A selection of T cell receptor beta chains follows, all from one sample in a study of blood T cell repertoires in COVID-19. Method: immunoSEQ multiplex PCR; TCRdb's copy keeps in-frame clones and lacks some. The sample yields tens of thousands of clones, roughly 86% seen once. The sample consisted of peripheral blood. The receptors come from a man in his 60s with acute or convalescent COVID-19. Each CDR3 is given with its conserved first and last residue. D genes are given only for firm matches. Clone size is stated in some rows and not others, as once, few, many or a class when expanded.

v_call	d_call	j_call	clone_size	cdr3_aa	cdr3_nt
TRBV4-3	TRBD1	TRBJ1-3	once	CASSQDWQGAGNTIYF	TGCGCCAGCAGCCAAGATTGGCAGGGGGCTGGAAACACCATATATTTT
TRBV19	TRBD1	TRBJ2-7	.	CASSKTGIYEQYF	TGTGCCAGTAGTAAGACAGGGATCTACGAGCAGTACTTC
TRBV7-8	.	TRBJ1-6	.	CASSLNRAPSYNSPLHF	TGTGCCAGCAGCTTAAACAGGGCCCCCTCCTATAATTCACCCCTCCACTTT
TRBV21-1	.	TRBJ1-2	once	CASSKARQGIDTF	TGTGCCAGCAGCAAAGCGCGACAGGGGATCGACACCTTC
TRBV6-2/TRBV6-3	.	TRBJ1-4	.	CASSLSRRGYEKLFF	TGTGCCAGCAGTTTGAGTCGAAGAGGGTACGAAAAACTGTTTTTT
TRBV2	.	TRBJ1-2	few	CASRALESNYGYTF	TGTGCCAGCAGGGCCCTGGAGTCTAACTATGGCTACACCTTC
TRBV5-6	.	TRBJ2-7	.	CASNAYRGGSPEQYF	TGTGCCAGCAACGCCTATCGTGGGGGGTCCCCCGAGCAGTACTTC
TRBV4-3	.	TRBJ2-7	.	CASSPFLYEQYF	TGCGCCAGCAGTCCTTTTCTATACGAGCAGTACTTC
TRBV5-1	TRBD1	TRBJ2-6	.	CASSSQPQGVGASGANVLTF	TGCGCCAGCAGCTCCCAGCCCCAGGGGGTAGGCGCCTCTGGGGCCAACGTCCTGACTTTC
TRBV12-3/TRBV12-4	TRBD1	TRBJ1-1	few	CASQGQGNTEAFF	TGTGCCAGCCAAGGACAGGGGAACACTGAAGCTTTCTTT
TRBV19	TRBD2	TRBJ2-1	.	CASSMLVLAGFTARDEQFF	TGTGCCAGTAGTATGTTAGTACTAGCGGGGTTCACGGCGAGGGATGAGCAGTTCTTC
TRBV4-3	TRBD1	TRBJ2-1	.	CASSQGVSRSKQGAITYNEQFF	TGCGCCAGCAGCCAAGGGGTCAGTAGGTCAAAGCAGGGGGCAATAACCTACAATGAGCAGTTCTTC
TRBV7-2	.	TRBJ1-2	.	CASSPGQTESGGYTF	TGTGCCAGCAGCCCTGGACAAACAGAATCGGGTGGCTACACCTTC
TRBV7-2	TRBD2	TRBJ2-1	.	CASSRTSGPYNEQFF	TGTGCCAGCAGTCGGACTAGCGGACCCTACAATGAGCAGTTCTTC
TRBV2	TRBD1	TRBJ1-5	.	CASSLGQGGQPQHF	TGTGCCAGCAGTTTAGGACAGGGCGGTCAGCCCCAGCATTTT
TRBV4-3	.	TRBJ1-3	.	CASSQDASEGDTIYF	TGCGCCAGCAGCCAAGATGCCTCAGAGGGGGACACCATATATTTT
TRBV14	TRBD2	TRBJ2-7	.	CASSQTGGGASYEQYF	TGTGCCAGCAGCCAGACAGGCGGGGGGGCCTCCTACGAGCAGTACTTC
TRBV18	TRBD2	TRBJ2-3	.	CASSSSGGTDTQYF	TGTGCCAGCTCATCTAGCGGGGGCACAGATACGCAGTATTTT
TRBV4-1	.	TRBJ1-2	.	CASSQEAGKYGYTF	TGCGCCAGCAGCCAAGAAGCAGGAAAGTATGGCTACACCTTC
TRBV30	.	TRBJ2-7	once	CAWSVPGAEQYF	TGTGCCTGGAGTGTACCGGGTGCGGAGCAGTACTTC
TRBV7-6	.	TRBJ1-1	.	CASSLGGLAANTEAFF	TGTGCCAGCAGCTTAGGTGGCTTGGCTGCAAACACTGAAGCTTTCTTT
TRBV20-1	TRBD1	TRBJ1-5	once	CSASNRQGIRPQHF	TGCAGTGCTAGTAACCGACAGGGGATCAGGCCCCAGCATTTT
TRBV27	TRBD1	TRBJ1-5	.	CASSPGGISNQPQHF	TGTGCCAGCAGTCCAGGGGGGATTAGCAATCAGCCCCAGCATTTT
TRBV28	TRBD1	TRBJ1-6	.	CASGQGAISPLHF	TGTGCCAGTGGACAGGGGGCGATTTCACCCCTCCACTTT
TRBV29-1	.	TRBJ2-1	.	CSISSGNEQFF	TGCAGCATCTCGAGCGGCAATGAGCAGTTCTTC
TRBV19	TRBD1	TRBJ1-1	few	CASDPTGAAEAFF	TGTGCCAGTGACCCGACAGGGGCGGCTGAAGCTTTCTTT
TRBV18	.	TRBJ2-5	.	CASSPLTGPKETQYF	TGTGCCAGCTCACCACTAACAGGCCCAAAAGAGACCCAGTACTTC
TRBV19	.	TRBJ1-1	.	CASSIVGQIVAFF	TGTGCCAGTAGTATTGTGGGACAAATCGTAGCTTTCTTT
TRBV30	TRBD1	TRBJ2-6	.	CAYGRDRYSGANVLTF	TGTGCCTATGGCCGGGACAGGTATTCTGGGGCCAACGTCCTGACTTTC
TRBV9	TRBD2	TRBJ2-3	.	CASSTRGGLTDTQYF	TGTGCCAGCAGCACTCGGGGGGGCCTTACAGATACGCAGTATTTT
TRBV6-5	TRBD1	TRBJ1-5	.	CASRGTGNQPQHF	TGTGCCAGCAGAGGGACAGGGAATCAGCCCCAGCATTTT
TRBV6-2/TRBV6-3	TRBD1	TRBJ2-3	.	CASSTGGFRPDTQYF	TGTGCCAGCAGTACAGGGGGCTTCCGGCCGGATACGCAGTATTTT
TRBV18	.	TRBJ2-6	.	CASSPPVNGANVLTF	TGTGCCAGCTCACCACCTGTCAATGGGGCCAACGTCCTGACTTTC
TRBV7-6	.	TRBJ1-3	.	CASSPQGSDGNTIYF	TGTGCCAGCAGCCCCCAGGGATCTGACGGAAACACCATATATTTT
TRBV29-1	.	TRBJ1-1	.	CSVGTTSHTEAFF	TGCAGCGTTGGTACGACATCCCACACTGAAGCTTTCTTT
TRBV5-1	.	TRBJ1-1	.	CASKEDTEAFF	TGCGCCTCCAAGGAGGACACTGAAGCTTTCTTT
TRBV7-8	TRBD1	TRBJ1-5	.	CASSLAGGRNSNQPQHF	TGTGCCAGCAGCTTAGCAGGGGGCCGGAATAGCAATCAGCCCCAGCATTTT
TRBV6-2/TRBV6-3	.	TRBJ1-2	.	CASSPGDTNYGYTF	TGTGCCAGCAGCCCGGGGGACACCAACTATGGCTACACCTTC
TRBV5-4	.	TRBJ2-7	.	CASSNPDEQYF	TGTGCCAGCAGTAATCCCGACGAGCAGTACTTC
TRBV11-2	.	TRBJ1-3	.	CASSLTDTSGNTIYF	TGTGCCAGCAGCTTAACCGACACCTCTGGAAACACCATATATTTT